This T cell receptor beta chain is from a study of T-cell memory formation after mild COVID-19. As regards this clonotype: Its matching antigen is unknown.

V was pared by 3 bases and J by 0 bases, with 17 bases between. From germline, CDR1 is LGHNA and CDR2 YNFKEQ. The CDR3 is made up of 18 amino acids. Broader study findings: Contracting clones localized mainly to CM and EM when CD4+ and mainly to EMRA when CD8+. Clonal second-wave expansions that peaked on day 37 had unconfirmed SARS-CoV-2 specificity.

Researchers used 5'RACE with constant-segment primers to make TCR alpha and TCR beta cDNA libraries that carry sample barcodes and UMIs. TCRdb ran MiXCR on the 5' RACE reads and lists one entry per CDR3 protein. The profile shows more than 400,000 distinct CDR3 sequences, 15% to 20% of them singletons. The chain recombines TRBV4-2 with TRBJ2-2; no definite D call. Sequencing input: PBMCs or a T cell subset sorted from them (not recorded which). The source is an adult woman who had mild COVID-19 (a few samples of this study predate the infection). Cell type and time point are not known. CDR3 loop: CASSQILTHLANTGELFF. Written as DNA, the CDR3 is TGTGCCAGCAGCCAGATCCTCACACACCTTGCGAACACCGGGGAGCTGTTTTTT.